The 6 T cell receptor beta chains reported below all come from one sample, sequenced in a study of shared clonotypes between healthy human individuals. Only in-frame clones appear in the TCRdb table, and some are missing; sequencing was by immunoSEQ multiplex PCR. The repertoire holds about 1.5 million clones, roughly 96% seen once, with 1% to 1.5% in the top ten. Specimen: naive CD4+ T cells sorted from blood. Subset here: CD45RA+ positively selected. These TCRs come from a man aged 30 to 39 in good health.

There are a few counts of this clone. The rearrangement joins TRBV6-6 to TRBJ2-2; D might be TRBD1 (6 bases). The V end lost 6 bases, the J end lost 6 bases, and 8 bases lay between the germline ends. This CDR3 is 12 amino acids long. Germline values: CDR1 MNHNY, CDR2 SVGAGI (reference sequence). The CDR3: CASSKGAGELFF. The CDR3 DNA is TGTGCCAGCAGCAAGGGGGCCGGGGAGCTGTTTTTT.

The chain combines TRBV2 with TRBJ2-5, with D perhaps matching TRBD1 (5 bases). CDR3 size: 16 residues. In germline, CDR1 is SNHLY, CDR2 FYNNEI. Between the trimmed V and J ends, which lost 0 bases and 2 bases, there was a span of 13 bases. CDR3 DNA: TGTGCCAGCAGTGAAGCGCTCAGGGCCCTACAAGAGACCCAGTACTTC. Residues: CASSEALRALQETQYF.

J is TRBJ2-2 and V is TRBV27; tentatively, D is TRBD2 (6 bases). The CDR3 runs to 14 residues. Trimming shortened V by 6 bases and J by 7 bases, and 15 bases separated the two germline ends. Germline V gene sequence: CDR1 MNHEY, CDR2 SMNVEV (reference sequence). Written as DNA, the CDR3 is TGTGCCAGCAGCTATGTACCCGGGGGCGGGGAGCTGTTTTTT. Residues: CASSYVPGGGELFF.

This clone was found once. The sample has other DNA sequences that encode this CDR3 too. J is TRBJ2-5 and V is TRBV5-1; 8 bases are shared with TRBD1. V dropped 0 bases and J dropped 4; count of bases not matched to a gene: 8. Germline V gives CDR1 SGHRS, CDR2 YFSETQ. This CDR3 comprises 16 residues. CDR3 sequence reads: CASSLALAGGGETQYF. The DNA for the CDR3 is TGCGCCAGCAGCTTGGCCTTGGCAGGGGGCGGAGAGACCCAGTACTTC.

The chain carries TRBV5-1 and TRBJ2-1, with D perhaps matching TRBD1 or TRBD2 (5 bases each). Trimming took 5 bases from V and 10 from J, leaving 16 bases between them. CDR1 is SGHRS and CDR2 is YFSETQ in the germline V gene. This CDR3 region has 13 residues. This CDR3 is CASRTPGTQEQFF. The CDR3 DNA follows: TGCGCCAGCAGGACCCCCGGGACCCAAGAGCAGTTCTTC. Variable domain in full (rest from reference TRBV5-1 and TRBJ2-1): KAGVTQTPRYLIKTRGQQVTLSCSPISGHRSVSWYQQTPGQGLQFLFEYFSETQRNKGNFPGRFSGRQFSNSRSEMNVSTLELGDSALYLCASRTPGTQEQFFGPGTRLTVL.

The table lists this clone with many counts. Other DNA sequences in the same sample also yield this CDR3. The J gene is TRBJ2-7, the V gene TRBV18; weak D call: TRBD2 (6 bases). The CDR3 consists of 12 residues. Germline V gene sequence: CDR1 KGHSH, CDR2 LQKENI. Trimming left V 3 bases short and J 3 bases short, with 6 bases between. This CDR3 is CASSPGGYEQYF. DNA for the CDR3: TGTGCCAGCTCACCGGGAGGCTACGAGCAGTACTTC.